These 13 T cell receptor beta chains were sequenced from one sample in a study of blood T cell repertoires in COVID-19. Generated by immunoSEQ multiplex PCR, the TCRdb table keeps only in-frame clones and is missing some. The sample shows hundreds of thousands of clones, 75% to 85% of them seen only once. The sequenced sample was peripheral blood. Receptor source: a human donor in a cohort sampled during active COVID-19.

Of note for this clone: Additional DNA sequences in this sample encode the identical CDR3. V is TRBV29-1 and J is TRBJ1-1; D ambiguous. Germline CDR1 and CDR2: SQVTM and ANQGSEA. With 4 bases removed from V and 1 base from J, the gap between germline ends came to 7 bases. The CDR3 is 12 residues long. This CDR3 reads CSVVRGNTEAFF. In nucleotides, the CDR3 is TGCAGCGTTGTTAGAGGGAACACTGAAGCTTTCTTT.

The chain links TRBV20-1 to TRBJ2-7, with no clear D. The CDR3 contains 14 residues. Trimming pared 3 bases from V and 0 bases from J, leaving 12 bases between. Germline CDR1 is DFQATT and CDR2 is SNEGSKA (reference sequence). The CDR3 DNA follows: TGCAGTGCTAGTAATTCGGGTTACTCCTACGAGCAGTACTTC. This sequence encodes CSASNSGYSYEQYF.

The V and J genes are TRBV29-1 and TRBJ1-2; D remains ambiguous. CDR1 is SQVTM, CDR2 ANQGSEA, per germline. V was cut by 3 bases and J by 4 bases, with 12 bases left in between. The CDR3 runs 13 residues. The CDR3 DNA reads as TGCAGCGTTGAGTTAACAGAGATCTATGGCTACACCTTC. Its protein is CSVELTEIYGYTF.

The V gene is TRBV5-4, the J gene TRBJ2-7; D is uncertain. Germline V CDR1 and CDR2: SGHNT, YYREEE (reference sequence). CDR3 length: 15 amino acids. V lost 4 bases and J 2 bases, leaving 16 bases between the germline ends. Here the CDR3 DNA reads TGTGCCAGCAGCCTCGGTTCTGGGCAAACCTACGAGCAGTACTTC. Encoded protein: CASSLGSGQTYEQYF. The full variable domain, rest sourced from reference TRBV5-4 and TRBJ2-7, is ETGVTQSPTHLIKTRGQQVTLRCSSQSGHNTVSWYQQALGQGPQFIFQYYREEENGRGNFPPRFSGLQFPNYSSELNVNALELDDSALYLCASSLGSGQTYEQYFGPGTRLTVT.

This chain links TRBV10-3 with TRBJ2-1; 16 bases map to TRBD2. Germline V lookup: CDR1 ENHRY, CDR2 SYGVKD. Germline trimming cut 9 bases from V and 0 bases from J; bases unmatched to any gene: 8. CDR3 size: 18 residues. Here the CDR3 reads CAMAGTSGGGSSYNEQFF. DNA for the CDR3: TGTGCCATGGCAGGGACTAGCGGGGGGGGGAGCTCCTACAATGAGCAGTTCTTC.

The gene calls are TRBV7-3 and TRBJ2-3, with 9 bases identical to TRBD2. Trimming removed 5 bases from V and 3 bases from J; junction bases left unmatched: 9. Looked up from germline, CDR1 is SGHTA and CDR2 is FQGTGA. This CDR3 has 16 residues. The CDR3 DNA reads as TGTGCCAGCAGCCGGGGGCGGGGGGGCGGGACAGATACGCAGTATTTT. Amino acids: CASSRGRGGGTDTQYF.

The V gene is TRBV2, the J gene TRBJ1-2; 7 bases map to TRBD1. Germline V lookup: CDR1 SNHLY, CDR2 FYNNEI. This CDR3 is 17 amino acids long. With 6 bases clipped from V and 2 bases from J, the junction kept 15 bases outside the gene matches. The CDR3, as DNA: TGTGCCAGCAGACAATCGACCGACAGGGTGTCCAACTATGGCTACACCTTC. Its protein product is CASRQSTDRVSNYGYTF.

This clone was picked up one time. The chain employs TRBV6-5 and TRBJ1-5; no reliable D call. V was pared by 6 bases and J by 0 bases, with 12 bases between. The length of the CDR3 is 15 residues. The germline gives CDR1 MNHEY, CDR2 SVGAGI. The CDR3 coding sequence is TGTGCCAGCAGCGCCGCGAGACTTAGCAATCAGCCCCAGCATTTT. This translates into CASSAARLSNQPQHF.

V usage is TRBV7-2 and J usage is TRBJ1-1; D not resolved. The germline CDR1 and CDR2 sequences are SGHTA and FQGNSA. The CDR3 sequence is 15 residues long. V was shortened by 5 bases and J by 4 bases, with 17 bases between the two germline ends. CDR3 protein: CASSKTGSRGTEAFF. CDR3 DNA sequence: TGTGCCAGCAGCAAGACCGGGAGCCGGGGCACTGAAGCTTTCTTT.

Only one count was recorded for this clone. The chain is built from TRBV12-5 and TRBJ1-2; TRBD1 agrees at 8 bases. The V and J ends lost 4 bases and 6 bases, in that order; junction bases with no gene match: 10. Germline V CDR1 and CDR2: LGHNT, FRNRAP. The CDR3 loop spans 15 amino acids. In DNA form, the CDR3 reads TGTGCTAGTGGTTCCGCCCCTTACAGGGGGAATGGCTACACCTTC. Its protein is CASGSAPYRGNGYTF.

The J gene is TRBJ1-5, the V gene TRBV2, with TRBD1 matching 7 bases. From germline, CDR1 is SNHLY and CDR2 FYNNEI. The CDR3 extends over 15 amino acids. The V segment lost 6 bases and the J segment 0 bases; nucleotides outside the gene matches: 5. CDR3 region: CASSHGTDSNQPQHF. Here the CDR3 DNA reads TGTGCCAGCAGCCACGGGACAGATAGCAATCAGCCCCAGCATTTT.

The rearrangement uses TRBV7-8 and TRBJ1-3; D is uncertain. Trimming removed 1 base at V and 0 bases at J, with 13 bases between. This CDR3 comprises 17 residues. Germline V gives CDR1 SGHVS, CDR2 FQNEAQ. The CDR3 DNA sequence: TGTGCCAGCAGCTTAGTTGGGAGGCCCACCTCTGGAAACACCATATATTTT. The encoded protein is CASSLVGRPTSGNTIYF. Based on the CDR3 plus reference TRBV7-8 and TRBJ1-3, the full variable domain is GAGVSQSPRYKVAKRGQDVALRCDPISGHVSLFWYQQALGQGPEFLTYFQNEAQLDKSGLPSDRFFAERPEGSVSTLKIQRTQQEDSAVYLCASSLVGRPTSGNTIYFGEGSWLTVV.

The genes are TRBV4-1 and TRBJ2-3, with 7 bases that match TRBD2. V lost 0 bases and J lost 5; bases outside the gene matches: 11. This CDR3 has 17 amino acids. The germline CDR1 and CDR2 sequences are MGHRA and YSYEKL. The CDR3 DNA follows: TGCGCCAGCAGCCAAGAGGGTCGGGGGGTCCTGGGAGATACGCAGTATTTT. Its protein is CASSQEGRGVLGDTQYF.